The TCR beta chain under discussion was sequenced for a study of Graves' ophthalmopathy and Graves' hyperthyroidism. This clonotype was seen a few times. The length of the CDR3 is 14 residues. CDR1 is ENHRY and CDR2 is SYGVKD in the germline V gene. The V end was cut by 0 bases, the J end by 7 bases, with 12 bases between. Using RNA transcripts, the TCR beta CDR3 regions were amplified. Amplification began with first-round RT-PCR using HTBI primers, then second-round multiplex PCR was performed. TCRdb independently ran MiXCR on the multiplex PCR reads; one entry per CDR3 protein. This sample has 200,000 to 250,000 distinct CDR3 sequences, with about 22% found just once.

Material for sequencing was peripheral blood. This receptor was identified in a woman in her fifties or sixties with Graves' ophthalmopathy. The V and J genes are TRBV10-3 and TRBJ2-5; D gene ambiguous. CDR3 amino acids: CAISESGRTGTQYF. CDR3 nucleotides: TGTGCCATCAGTGAGTCGGGAAGGACGGGGACCCAGTACTTC.